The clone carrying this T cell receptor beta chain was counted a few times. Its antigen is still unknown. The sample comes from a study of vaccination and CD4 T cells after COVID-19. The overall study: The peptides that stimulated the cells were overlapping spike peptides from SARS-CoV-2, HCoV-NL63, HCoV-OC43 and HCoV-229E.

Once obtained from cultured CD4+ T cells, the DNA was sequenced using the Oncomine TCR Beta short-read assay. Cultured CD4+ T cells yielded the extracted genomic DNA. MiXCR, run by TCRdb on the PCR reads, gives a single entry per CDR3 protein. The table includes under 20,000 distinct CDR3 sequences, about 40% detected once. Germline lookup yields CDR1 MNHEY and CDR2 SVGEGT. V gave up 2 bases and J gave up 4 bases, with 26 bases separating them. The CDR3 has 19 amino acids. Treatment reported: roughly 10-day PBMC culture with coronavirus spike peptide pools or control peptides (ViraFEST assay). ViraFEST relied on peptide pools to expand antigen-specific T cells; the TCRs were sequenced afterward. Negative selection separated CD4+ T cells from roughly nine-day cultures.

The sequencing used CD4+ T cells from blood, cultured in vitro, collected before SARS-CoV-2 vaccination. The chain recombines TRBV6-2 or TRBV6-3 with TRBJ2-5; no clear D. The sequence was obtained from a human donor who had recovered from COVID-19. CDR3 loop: CASSYKESEEIRLGETQYF. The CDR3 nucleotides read TGTGCCAGCAGTTACAAGGAGAGTGAGGAAATAAGGTTGGGAGAGACCCAGTACTTC.